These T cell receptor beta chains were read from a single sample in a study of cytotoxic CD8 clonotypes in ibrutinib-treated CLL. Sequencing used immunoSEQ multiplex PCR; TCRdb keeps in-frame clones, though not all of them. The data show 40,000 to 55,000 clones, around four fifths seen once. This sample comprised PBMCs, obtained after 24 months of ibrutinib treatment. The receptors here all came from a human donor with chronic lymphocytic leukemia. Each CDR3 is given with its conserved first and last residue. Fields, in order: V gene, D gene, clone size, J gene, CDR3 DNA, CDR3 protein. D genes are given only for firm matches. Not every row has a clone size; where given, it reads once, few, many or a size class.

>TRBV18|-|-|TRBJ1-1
TGTGCCAGCTCACCAAAAAGCAAGGACACTGAAGCTTTCTTT
CASSPKSKDTEAFF
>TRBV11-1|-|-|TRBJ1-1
TGTGCCAGCAGCTTCGGGGTTGGGGTGAACACTGAAGCTTTCTTT
CASSFGVGVNTEAFF
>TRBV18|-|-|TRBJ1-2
TGTGCCAGCTCACCGGAAGAGAGGGGCTACACCTTC
CASSPEERGYTF
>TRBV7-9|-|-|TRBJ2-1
TGTGCCAGCAGCTTAGTTGCTATGTACAATGAGCAGTTCTTC
CASSLVAMYNEQFF
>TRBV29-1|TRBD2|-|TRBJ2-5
TGCAGCGTGGGACTAGCGGGAGGCCAAGAGACCCAGTACTTC
CSVGLAGGQETQYF
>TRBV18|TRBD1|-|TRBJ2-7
TGTGCCAGCTCACCACCGTCAGGGACAGGGCGCTACGAGCAGTACTTC
CASSPPSGTGRYEQYF
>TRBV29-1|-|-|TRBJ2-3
TGCAGCGTTGTGTTAACCACAGATACGCAGTATTTT
CSVVLTTDTQYF
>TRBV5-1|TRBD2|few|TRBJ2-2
TGCGCCAGCAGCTTTAGGACTAGATCAGCCGGGGAGCTGTTTTTT
CASSFRTRSAGELFF
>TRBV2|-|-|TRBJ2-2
TGTGCCAGCAGGGGGACGGGGGCCGGGGAGCTGTTTTTT
CASRGTGAGELFF
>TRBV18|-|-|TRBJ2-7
TGTGCCAGCTCACCCCCCGGGTCCTACGAGCAGTACTTC
CASSPPGSYEQYF
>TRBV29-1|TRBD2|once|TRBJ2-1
TGCAGCGTTGAATCGGGGACTAGCGGGGATGAGGAGCAGTTCTTC
CSVESGTSGDEEQFF
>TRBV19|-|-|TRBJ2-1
TGTGCCAGTAGTTTCTCCCCATACAATGAGCAGTTCTTC
CASSFSPYNEQFF
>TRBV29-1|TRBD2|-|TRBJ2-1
TGCAGCGTTGAAGAGATCGGAGCGGGACCCTTCGACAATGAGCAGTTCTTC
CSVEEIGAGPFDNEQFF
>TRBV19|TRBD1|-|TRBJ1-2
TGTGCCAGTAGTACCCAGGGGGCTGATGGCTATGGCTACACCTTC
CASSTQGADGYGYTF
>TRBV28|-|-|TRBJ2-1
TGTGCCAGCAGTTCCGGGAAAGACAATGAGCAGTTCTTC
CASSSGKDNEQFF
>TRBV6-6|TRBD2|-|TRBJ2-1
TGTGCCAGCAGTTTCACTAGCGGGAGTGATGAGCAGTTCTTC
CASSFTSGSDEQFF
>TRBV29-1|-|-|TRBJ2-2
TGCAGCGGCACCAACACCGGGGAGCTGTTTTTT
CSGTNTGELFF
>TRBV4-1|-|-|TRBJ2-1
TGCGCCAGCAGCCCCGCGGAAGGGGCGGCTGGTGGTGCCTACAATGAGCAGTTCTTC
CASSPAEGAAGGAYNEQFF
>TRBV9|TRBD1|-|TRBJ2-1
TGTGCCAGCAGCGTTGGGACAGGGGGCCTGGATGAGCAGTTCTTC
CASSVGTGGLDEQFF
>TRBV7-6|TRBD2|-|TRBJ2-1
TGTGCCAGCAGCTTAGAGGCAGGACTAGAGTACAATGAGCAGTTCTTC
CASSLEAGLEYNEQFF
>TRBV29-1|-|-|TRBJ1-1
TGCAGCGTTGAGTCAGGGGTTAGGACTGAAGCTTTCTTT
CSVESGVRTEAFF
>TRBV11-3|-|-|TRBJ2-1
TGTGCCAGCAGCCCCCTCCTAGCATCGAATGAGCAGTTCTTC
CASSPLLASNEQFF
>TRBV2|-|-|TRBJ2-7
TGTGCCAGCAGTGTAGCGGAGGGGAGCACCTACGAGCAGTACTTC
CASSVAEGSTYEQYF
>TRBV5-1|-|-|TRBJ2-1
TGCGCCAGCAGCCCGGACCCAAGCTCCTACAATGAGCAGTTCTTC
CASSPDPSSYNEQFF
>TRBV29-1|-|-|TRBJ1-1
TGCAGCGTTGTCGGCGGGGTTGAAGCTTTCTTT
CSVVGGVEAFF
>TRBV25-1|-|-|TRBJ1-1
TGTGCCAGCAGTGATTACGGACTGCGACGGGGGGCTTTCTTT
CASSDYGLRRGAFF
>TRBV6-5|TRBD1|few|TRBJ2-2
TGTGCCAGCAGGGGACAGGGGGCTATCGGAGGGGAGCTGTTTTTT
CASRGQGAIGGELFF
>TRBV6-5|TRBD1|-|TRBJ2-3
TGTGCCAGTCAGGACAGGTCCATCACAGATACGCAGTATTTT
CASQDRSITDTQYF
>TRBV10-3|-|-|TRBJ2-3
TGTGCCATCAGTGAGGGAGCGACAGATACGCAGTATTTT
CAISEGATDTQYF
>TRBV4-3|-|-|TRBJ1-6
TGCGCCAGCAGCCTCAAAAGGGGGGGGGTCAATAATTCACCCCTCCACTTT
CASSLKRGGVNNSPLHF
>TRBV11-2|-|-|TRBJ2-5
TGTGCCAGCAGCTTTTCCCGAATAGAGACCCAGTACTTC
CASSFSRIETQYF
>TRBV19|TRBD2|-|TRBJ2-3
TGTGCCAGTAGTATTAGCGGGACGCAGGGAGATACGCAGTATTTT
CASSISGTQGDTQYF
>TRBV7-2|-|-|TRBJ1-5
TGTGCCAGCAGCCAAGGCAATAGCAATCAGCCCCAGCATTTT
CASSQGNSNQPQHF